This passage covers 28 T cell receptor beta chains from one sample sequenced in a study of T cell repertoires in cytomegalovirus infection. TCRdb itself ran the reads through MiXCR, one entry per CDR3 protein. Among fewer than 300,000 distinct CDR3 sequences listed, roughly 26% were seen once. The sequencing sample was made of PBMCs. Every receptor here comes from a human donor in good health (CMV status not recorded). Some clones in this sample may be carry-over from other donors' samples.

There are a few counts of this clonotype. The gene calls are TRBV6-8 and TRBJ1-3; 9 bases are a match to TRBD1. J lost 6 bases, V lost 0 bases, and 3 bases had no gene match. CDR1 is MNHGY, CDR2 SAAAGT, per germline. This CDR3 is built from 15 residues. The CDR3 is CASSYSTGGLNTIYF. The CDR3 DNA reads TGTGCCAGCAGTTACTCAACAGGGGGCTTAAACACCATATATTTT.

This clonotype was counted at least ten times. This chain links TRBV4-3 with TRBJ2-1; D unresolved. CDR1 and CDR2 from the germline V gene are LGHNA and YSLEER. The V end was cut by 0 bases, the J end by 3 bases, with 3 bases between. The CDR3 has 13 amino acids. The CDR3 bases are TGCGCCAGCAGCCAAGATTTCTACAATGAGCAGTTCTTC. Translated, it gives CASSQDFYNEQFF.

This clonotype showed up just a few times. The V gene is TRBV15, the J gene TRBJ1-1, with D hard to call. V was cut by 0 bases and J by 10 bases, with 9 bases left in between. Germline V lookup: CDR1 LNHNV, CDR2 YYDKDF (reference sequence). The CDR3 is 12 residues long. In DNA, the CDR3 is TGTGCCACCAGCAGAGATGGACGCAGAGCTTTCTTT. Residues: CATSRDGRRAFF.

The genes are TRBV10-3 and TRBJ2-1, with 8 bases fitting TRBD2. The CDR3 runs 12 residues. The ends lost 8 bases at V and 9 bases at J; junction bases unmatched: 6. The V gene's germline CDR1 is ENHRY and CDR2 SYGVKD. The CDR3 DNA reads TGTGCCATCGGGACTAGGCGGAGTGAGCAGTTCTTC. Protein: CAIGTRRSEQFF.

The chain combines TRBV2 with TRBJ1-5; D uncertain. Germline V gives CDR1 SNHLY, CDR2 FYNNEI. The CDR3 length is 14 residues. The germline V and J ends were trimmed by 4 bases and 4 bases, with 11 bases remaining between them. The CDR3 DNA reads TGTGCCAGCAGTGCGCCCCTCCATAATCAGCCCCAGCATTTT. Translated, it gives CASSAPLHNQPQHF.

This clonotype was detected ten times or more. The chain couples TRBV7-2 to TRBJ2-7; D might be TRBD1 or TRBD2, each matching 5 bases. The CDR3 is 14 residues long. CDR1 and CDR2 (germline): SGHTA, FQGNSA. Deletions cut 4 bases from V and 0 bases from J, with 10 bases between. CDR3 region: CASSSGTDSYEQYF. Here the CDR3 DNA reads TGTGCCAGCAGCTCCGGGACCGACTCCTACGAGCAGTACTTC.

A few counts support this clonotype. The rearrangement uses TRBV28 and TRBJ2-1; no reliable D call. Germline CDR1 MDHEN, CDR2 SYDVKM. There are 17 residues in the CDR3. Trimming shortened V by 7 bases and J by 0 bases, and 19 bases separated the two germline ends. This CDR3 reads CASIPLLPANSYNEQFF. CDR3 coding DNA: TGTGCCAGCATTCCCTTACTTCCAGCGAACTCCTACAATGAGCAGTTCTTC.

In this sample, this clonotype turned up many times. The chain is built from TRBV11-2 and TRBJ1-2; tentatively, D is TRBD1 (6 bases). Germline CDR1 SGHAT, CDR2 FQNNGV. V gave up 2 bases and J gave up 4 bases, with 17 bases separating them. This CDR3 contains 16 residues. As DNA, the CDR3 is TGTGCCAGCAGCTTAAGAGTCGGCAGGGGAGGCTATGGCTACACCTTC. It yields the protein CASSLRVGRGGYGYTF.

This clonotype occurred many times. The rearrangement links TRBV7-2 to TRBJ1-5; possible D gene TRBD1, 6 bases. V was clipped by 7 bases and J by 4 bases, with 14 bases between them. There are 14 residues in the CDR3. Looked up from germline, CDR1 is SGHTA and CDR2 is FQGNSA. The CDR3 sequence is CASTMGQGNQPQHF. The DNA of the CDR3 is TGTGCCAGCACTATGGGGCAGGGGAATCAGCCCCAGCATTTT.

This clonotype showed up many times. This rearrangement joins TRBV7-7 to TRBJ2-1; 12 nucleotides line up with TRBD2. The CDR3 sequence is 15 residues long. Germline assignment: CDR1 SSHAT and CDR2 FNYEAQ (reference sequence). With V trimmed by 5 bases and J by 2 bases, 1 base remained unmatched. CDR3 protein: CASSRLAGAYNEQFF. In DNA, the CDR3 is TGTGCCAGCAGCCGACTAGCGGGAGCCTACAATGAGCAGTTCTTC.

This clonotype appeared a few times. This rearrangement joins TRBV10-3 to TRBJ1-6; no firm D call. The V end lost 4 bases, the J end lost 9 bases, and 13 bases lay between the germline ends. Germline CDR1 reads ENHRY; CDR2 reads SYGVKD. CDR3 length: 14 residues. CDR3 amino acids: CAISGVQLGSPLHF. The CDR3 region has the DNA TGTGCCATCAGTGGTGTGCAGCTAGGTTCACCCCTCCACTTT.

At least ten counts were recorded for this clonotype. The V call is TRBV20-1, the J call TRBJ2-7, with TRBD1 identical over 7 bases. This CDR3 is built from 13 residues. Germline CDR1 reads DFQATT; CDR2 reads SNEGSKA (reference sequence). V trimming: 4 bases; J trimming: 2 bases; junction bases outside the gene matches: 5. In nucleotides, the CDR3 is TGCAGTGCTAAAGACGGGACAGCCTACGAGCAGTACTTC. Its translation: CSAKDGTAYEQYF.

Only a few counts were recorded for this clonotype. J is TRBJ2-1 and V is TRBV20-1; possible D gene TRBD2, 6 bases. V was pared by 6 bases and J by 5 bases, with 14 bases between. This CDR3 is 13 amino acids long. Per germline, CDR1 DFQATT and CDR2 SNEGSKA (reference sequence). The CDR3 DNA follows: TGCAGTGCCAGGGACTGGAGGAACAATGAGCAGTTCTTC. Translated: CSARDWRNNEQFF.

Here the CDR3 DNA reads TGTGTCGGAAAAACGGGACAGGGAGGGCGAGCTTTCTTT. Translated, it gives CVGKTGQGGRAFF. This chain connects TRBV3-1 to TRBJ1-1; 9 bases are shared with TRBD1. From germline, CDR1 is LGHDT and CDR2 YNNKEL (reference sequence). The CDR3 spans 13 residues.

The rearrangement links TRBV29-1 to TRBJ2-3; D might be TRBD1 (5 bases). CDR3 length: 11 residues. Trimming stripped 6 bases from V and 5 bases from J, with 9 bases between. The V gene's germline CDR1 is SQVTM and CDR2 ANQGSEA. CDR3 sequence (DNA): TGCAGCGTGGCCCAGGGAGATACGCAGTATTTT. This encodes CSVAQGDTQYF.

The J gene is TRBJ1-1, the V gene TRBV29-1; TRBD1 matches 8 bases. J gave up 3 bases and V 6 bases, and 6 bases lay outside the gene matches. This CDR3 has 13 residues. Germline values: CDR1 SQVTM, CDR2 ANQGSEA. The CDR3 DNA reads TGCAGCGTAGAACAGGGGGTCGACACTGAAGCTTTCTTT. This gives the protein CSVEQGVDTEAFF. The complete variable domain, with remaining parts taken from reference TRBV29-1 and TRBJ1-1, reads SAVISQKPSRDICQRGTSLTIQCQVDSQVTMMFWYRQQPGQSLTLIATANQGSEATYESGFVIDKFPISRPNLTFSTLTVSNMSPEDSSIYLCSVEQGVDTEAFFGQGTRLTVV.

V usage is TRBV6-2 or TRBV6-3 and J usage is TRBJ1-5; 7 nucleotides match TRBD1. The CDR3 is 15 residues long. Germline CDR1 and CDR2: MNHEY and SVGEGT. With 8 bases clipped from V and 1 base from J, the junction kept 8 bases outside the gene matches. CDR3 residues: CASARGAASNQPQHF. The CDR3, as DNA: TGTGCCAGCGCCAGGGGGGCGGCGAGCAATCAGCCCCAGCATTTT.

The V call is TRBV7-2, the J call TRBJ2-7; 11 positions agree with TRBD2. V lost 1 base and J lost 2; bases outside the gene matches: 4. Germline-derived CDR1 and CDR2 are SGHTA and FQGNSA. CDR3 length equals 16 residues. The CDR3 sequence: CASSLVMTSGAYEQYF. The CDR3 nucleotides read TGTGCCAGCAGCTTAGTTATGACTAGCGGGGCCTACGAGCAGTACTTC.

The rearrangement links TRBV28 to TRBJ2-7; tentatively, D is TRBD1 (6 bases). The CDR3 loop spans 12 amino acids. V was pared by 4 bases and J by 6 bases, with 10 bases between. Per the germline V gene, CDR1 is MDHEN and CDR2 is SYDVKM. The CDR3 loop reads CASSSTTGEQYF. In DNA, the CDR3 is TGTGCCAGCAGTTCAACGACAGGCGAGCAGTACTTC.

This clonotype came up many times. The chain has TRBV6-1 and TRBJ1-2, with 8 bases aligning to TRBD1. This CDR3 has 14 residues. Unmatched junction bases numbered 10, after V lost 5 bases and J lost 8 bases. The germline CDR1 and CDR2 sequences are MNHNS and SASEGT. The CDR3, as DNA: TGTGCCAGCAGTCAACAGGGGGGTCTTTCGGGCTACACCTTC. Translating it yields CASSQQGGLSGYTF.

The DNA for the CDR3 is TGTGCCAGCACCACACTACAGGGGATGTACCAAGAGACCCAGTACTTC. It encodes CASTTLQGMYQETQYF. The rearrangement joins TRBV28 to TRBJ2-5; TRBD1 matches at 7 bases. The CDR3 consists of 16 residues. The V and J ends lost 7 bases and 0 bases, in that order; junction bases with no gene match: 11. Germline values: CDR1 MDHEN, CDR2 SYDVKM.

This clonotype was seen at least ten times. The chain uses TRBV7-6 and TRBJ2-3; D not certain. Trimming removed 1 base from V and 1 base from J, with 6 bases in between. The CDR3 has 14 amino acids. Germline assignment: CDR1 SGHVS and CDR2 FNYEAQ. Here the CDR3 reads CASSLDQGTDTQYF. CDR3 DNA: TGTGCCAGCAGCTTAGACCAGGGCACAGATACGCAGTATTTT.

This clonotype was counted many times. This chain links TRBV7-2 with TRBJ2-1, with TRBD2 identical over 14 bases. The length of the CDR3 is 22 residues. Germline trimming cut 4 bases from V and 0 bases from J; bases unmatched to any gene: 17. Germline values: CDR1 SGHTA, CDR2 FQGNSA. The chain's CDR3 is CASSSPLSRTSGRSRSYNEQFF. The CDR3 DNA is TGTGCCAGCAGCTCGCCTCTATCCCGGACTAGCGGGAGGTCACGCTCCTACAATGAGCAGTTCTTC.

V is TRBV6-5 and J is TRBJ2-5, with a weak D call TRBD1 (7 bases). Germline values: CDR1 MNHEY, CDR2 SVGAGI. The CDR3 has 16 residues. V dropped 0 bases and J dropped 5 bases, with 16 bases sitting between them. The CDR3 DNA reads TGTGCCAGCAGTTACTCGGAGGAGGGGGCGCCGGAGACCCAGTACTTC. Amino acids: CASSYSEEGAPETQYF.

This clonotype was seen only a few times. The gene calls are TRBV28 and TRBJ2-3, with 15 bases fitting TRBD2. CDR3 length: 18 amino acids. Germline lookup yields CDR1 MDHEN and CDR2 SYDVKM. V was clipped by 4 bases and J by 3 bases; unmatched bases: 8. CDR3 DNA: TGTGCCAGCAGTTCCTCCGGGACTAGCGGGAGGTATACAGATACGCAGTATTTT. It specifies CASSSSGTSGRYTDTQYF.

V and J are TRBV11-3 and TRBJ2-7, with a tentative D call TRBD2 (6 bases). Germline CDR1 is SGHNT and CDR2 is YENEEA. The CDR3 has 14 amino acids. V was shortened by 0 bases and J by 6 bases, with 12 bases between the two germline ends. The CDR3 protein is CASSLDGSASEQYF. CDR3 sequence (DNA): TGTGCCAGCAGCTTAGACGGGAGTGCCTCCGAGCAGTACTTC.

This clonotype has a count of ten or more. This chain joins TRBV7-2 and TRBJ2-3; no firm D call. Looked up from germline, CDR1 is SGHTA and CDR2 is FQGNSA. This CDR3 has 15 residues. Trimming cost V 0 bases and J 1 base, with 8 bases left between them. The CDR3 loop reads CASSLANSRTDTQYF. The CDR3, as DNA: TGTGCCAGCAGCTTAGCGAACAGCCGCACAGATACGCAGTATTTT. Full variable domain (outside the CDR3, taken from reference TRBV7-2 and TRBJ2-3): GAGVSQSPSNKVTEKGKDVELRCDPISGHTALYWYRQSLGQGLEFLIYFQGNSAPDKSGLPSDRFSAERTGGSVSTLTIQRTQQEDSAVYLCASSLANSRTDTQYFGPGTRLTVL.

The chain has TRBV6-5 and TRBJ2-2; no clear D gene. Trimming removed 5 bases at V and 4 bases at J, with 11 bases between. Germline V gene data show CDR1 as MNHEY and CDR2 as SVGAGI. There are 14 residues in the CDR3. The CDR3 DNA sequence: TGTGCCAGCAGTGAGGTAGCTACCACCGGGGAGCTGTTTTTT. Its translation is CASSEVATTGELFF.